This record covers a single T cell receptor beta chain. The source of the sample is a study of control samples from healthy donors and cancer patients. Sequencing was performed with immunoSEQ multiplex PCR; in TCRdb, only in-frame clones are kept and a portion is missing. The sample shows some 120,000 clones, less than 95% of them seen only once. Looked up from germline, CDR1 is MGHRA and CDR2 is YSYEKL. The CDR3 extends over 14 amino acids. Trimming removed 1 base from V and 10 bases from J, with 11 bases in between. The clonotype was recovered from a man aged 18 to 30 in good health. The material sequenced was blood. This chain joins TRBV4-1 and TRBJ1-6; maybe TRBD1 (6 bases). This CDR3 is CASSQGGAASPLHF. The CDR3 DNA reads TGCGCCAGCAGCCAAGGGGGGGCTGCCTCACCCCTCCACTTT.